The 31 T cell receptor beta chains listed next were all sequenced from one sample in a study of T-cell memory formation after mild COVID-19. TCRdb redid the calling of the 5' RACE reads with MiXCR, one entry per CDR3 protein. The sample has hundreds of thousands of distinct CDR3 sequences; 20% are singletons. Sequencing was performed on PBMCs or a T cell subset sorted from them (not recorded which). The receptors derive from an adult woman who had mild COVID-19 (a few samples of this study predate the infection). Cell type and time point are not known.

This sequence joins TRBV7-9 and TRBJ1-3; D remains ambiguous. Trimming removed 5 bases at V and 4 bases at J, with 24 bases between. This CDR3 spans 18 amino acids. Germline V gene lookup returns CDR1 SEHNR and CDR2 FQNEAQ (reference sequence). DNA for the CDR3: TGTGCCAGCAGCCGGTATATGGGGATGAGAGGGCACGGAAACACCATATATTTT. Residues: CASSRYMGMRGHGNTIYF.

V usage is TRBV7-8 and J usage is TRBJ1-2; tentatively, D is TRBD1 (5 bases). This CDR3 has 12 residues. CDR1 is SGHVS and CDR2 is FQNEAQ in the germline V gene. V lost 5 bases and J 8 bases, leaving 12 bases between the germline ends. CDR3 nucleotides: TGTGCCAGCAGCCCTACGGGGCCCGGCTACACCTTC. As protein: CASSPTGPGYTF.

The rearrangement links TRBV20-1 to TRBJ2-3, with a weak D call TRBD2 (6 bases). V was trimmed by 1 base and J by 1 base, leaving 9 bases between them. The CDR3 runs 14 residues. Germline CDR1 and CDR2: DFQATT and SNEGSKA (reference sequence). The CDR3 sequence: CSARVSGGTDTQYF. CDR3 DNA: TGCAGTGCTAGAGTTAGCGGCGGCACAGATACGCAGTATTTT.

The table lists this clonotype with many counts. The V call is TRBV9, the J call TRBJ2-5, with D tentatively TRBD2 (5 bases). The CDR3 contains 12 residues. Germline CDR1 reads SGDLS; CDR2 reads YYNGEE. V was shortened by 7 bases and J by 1 base, with 8 bases between the two germline ends. The CDR3 region has the DNA TGTGCCAGCTCAAGCGGCCAAGAGACCCAGTACTTC. It encodes CASSSGQETQYF. The full variable domain, with the rest looked up from reference TRBV9 and TRBJ2-5, is DSGVTQTPKHLITATGQRVTLRCSPRSGDLSVYWYQQSLDQGLQFLIQYYNGEERAKGNILERFSAQQFPDLHSELNLSSLELGDSALYFCASSSGQETQYFGPGTRLLVL.

The gene calls are TRBV6-6 and TRBJ2-3; 13 nucleotides match TRBD2. The CDR3 extends over 20 amino acids. CDR1 is MNHNY and CDR2 is SVGAGI in the germline V gene (reference sequence). Trimming took 0 bases from V and 4 from J; bases not matched to a gene: 13. The CDR3 nucleotides read TGTGCCAGCAGTTACTCGGGGGCCGGGACTAGCGGGAAGGTCGCAGATACGCAGTATTTT. Translated: CASSYSGAGTSGKVADTQYF.

This sequence joins TRBV7-6 and TRBJ2-1; TRBD2 agrees at 14 bases. The CDR3 consists of 17 residues. CDR1 and CDR2 from the germline V gene are SGHVS and FNYEAQ. J was trimmed by 8 bases and V by 3 bases; bases with no gene match: 9. The CDR3 region has the DNA TGTGCCAGCAGCTTTGGACTAGCGGGAGGCCCCATCGATGAGCAGTTCTTC. Translation gives CASSFGLAGGPIDEQFF.

The chain combines TRBV12-3 or TRBV12-4 with TRBJ1-6, with D possibly matching TRBD1 (5 bases). Deletions cut 5 bases from V and 8 bases from J, with 16 bases between. The CDR3 has 15 amino acids. The CDR3 loop reads CASSQHRGVDSPLHF. As DNA, the CDR3 is TGTGCCAGCAGTCAACACCGGGGGGTGGATTCACCCCTCCACTTT.

The chain uses TRBV11-1 and TRBJ2-1, with D possibly matching TRBD2 (6 bases). Trimming shortened V by 8 bases and J by 9 bases, and 20 bases separated the two germline ends. Germline CDR1 is SGHAT and CDR2 is FQDESV (reference sequence). This CDR3 region has 14 residues. The CDR3 DNA reads as TGTGCCAGCCGGGAGACTAGTGCATCCAGTGAGCAGTTCTTC. Translation: CASRETSASSEQFF.

This clonotype has a handful of counts. The chain links TRBV5-1 to TRBJ2-3, with a weak D call TRBD2 (7 bases). CDR1 and CDR2 (germline): SGHRS, YFSETQ. This CDR3 is built from 15 residues. The ends were cut back, 4 bases at V and 3 bases at J, with 15 bases in the middle. CDR3 in DNA: TGCGCCAGCAGCCAACTAGCGAGGGGGACAGATACGCAGTATTTT. Amino acid sequence: CASSQLARGTDTQYF.

The chain's CDR3 is CASSSRQGSSYNEQFF. In DNA, the CDR3 is TGTGCCAGCAGCTCCCGACAGGGCAGCTCCTACAATGAGCAGTTCTTC. The chain has TRBV7-2 and TRBJ2-1; 7 bases fit TRBD1. V was pared by 4 bases and J by 0 bases, with 6 bases of the junction left unmatched. The CDR3 has 16 amino acids. CDR1 is SGHTA, CDR2 FQGNSA, per germline.

This clonotype was seen a few times. V is TRBV7-9 and J is TRBJ2-4, with TRBD2 matching 13 bases. The junction had 15 bases not matched to a gene; V was cut back by 5 bases and J by 8 bases. The CDR3 totals 18 residues. Germline V gene data show CDR1 as SEHNR and CDR2 as FQNEAQ (reference sequence). The CDR3 is CASSRLLGLAGEGDIQYF. The DNA for the CDR3 is TGTGCCAGCAGCCGGCTCTTAGGACTAGCGGGAGAGGGGGACATTCAGTACTTC.

This clonotype was counted at least ten times. The J gene is TRBJ2-3, the V gene TRBV5-1; 9 nucleotides agree with TRBD1. Per the germline V gene, CDR1 is SGHRS and CDR2 is YFSETQ. The CDR3 has 16 amino acids. Trimming cost V 0 bases and J 3 bases; bases outside gene matches: 5. The CDR3, as DNA: TGCGCCAGCAGCTTGGCTGGGACAGGGAGAACAGATACGCAGTATTTT. This gives the protein CASSLAGTGRTDTQYF.

This clonotype was counted between two and nine times. The rearrangement links TRBV19 to TRBJ2-4; TRBD1 or TRBD2 may be the D gene (5 bases each). CDR1 and CDR2 from the germline V gene are LNHDA and SQIVND (reference sequence). This CDR3 is 17 amino acids long. Trimming removed 3 bases from V and 1 base from J, with 16 bases in between. The DNA for the CDR3 is TGTGCCAGTAGTATGTCCCGGGGCTACGGGGCCAAAAACATTCAGTACTTC. Residues: CASSMSRGYGAKNIQYF.

This clonotype turned up a few times. The chain combines TRBV11-2 with TRBJ2-1, with TRBD2 matching over 7 bases. The CDR3 loop spans 14 amino acids. The J segment lost 7 bases and the V segment lost 5 bases, leaving 8 bases of the junction unmatched. Germline V gives CDR1 SGHAT, CDR2 FQNNGV. CDR3: CASSLRRELNEQFF. For the CDR3, the DNA is TGTGCCAGCAGCCTGCGGCGGGAGTTGAATGAGCAGTTCTTC.

J is TRBJ1-1 and V is TRBV29-1; D unclear. Per the germline V gene, CDR1 is SQVTM and CDR2 is ANQGSEA. This CDR3 comprises 13 residues. Trimming cost V 4 bases and J 1 base, with 10 bases left between them. CDR3 DNA: TGCAGCGTTGTGAACAATGGGAACACTGAAGCTTTCTTT. Translated: CSVVNNGNTEAFF. The entire variable domain, with the rest obtained from reference TRBV29-1 and TRBJ1-1, is as follows: SAVISQKPSRDICQRGTSLTIQCQVDSQVTMMFWYRQQPGQSLTLIATANQGSEATYESGFVIDKFPISRPNLTFSTLTVSNMSPEDSSIYLCSVVNNGNTEAFFGQGTRLTVV.

This clonotype was seen many times. The V and J genes are TRBV7-9 and TRBJ2-3; TRBD2 matches at 15 bases. V was clipped by 5 bases and J by 0 bases; unmatched bases: 6. Germline V gene sequence: CDR1 SEHNR, CDR2 FQNEAQ (reference sequence). The CDR3 loop spans 18 amino acids. The CDR3 region has the DNA TGTGCCAGCAGCAACCCGGGACTAGCGGGGGGAAGCACAGATACGCAGTATTTT. As protein: CASSNPGLAGGSTDTQYF. The full variable domain, its missing parts supplied by reference TRBV7-9 and TRBJ2-3, is DTGVSQNPRHKITKRGQNVTFRCDPISEHNRLYWYRQTLGQGPEFLTYFQNEAQLEKSRLLSDRFSAERPKGSFSTLEIQRTEQGDSAMYLCASSNPGLAGGSTDTQYFGPGTRLTVL.

The table lists this clonotype with a few counts. The chain uses TRBV27 and TRBJ1-1; D is undetermined. The V gene lost 6 bases and the J gene lost 3 bases, with 17 bases spanning the gap. CDR1 MNHEY and CDR2 SMNVEV come from the germline V gene (reference sequence). The CDR3 sequence is 15 residues long. DNA of the CDR3: TGTGCCAGCAGGGGATTGGGGAGGAAGGACACTGAAGCTTTCTTT. It specifies CASRGLGRKDTEAFF.

The chain links TRBV3-1 to TRBJ2-3; the D is unclear. Per germline, CDR1 LGHDT and CDR2 YNNKEL (reference sequence). Deletions cut 1 base from V and 12 bases from J, with 8 bases between. This CDR3 is 11 amino acids long. The CDR3 coding sequence is TGTGCCAGCAGCCAAGGCCCTCTTCAGTATTTT. It codes for CASSQGPLQYF.

This clonotype has only a few counts. V and J are TRBV6-5 and TRBJ2-2; D not certain. From germline, CDR1 is MNHEY and CDR2 SVGAGI. The CDR3 covers 13 residues. Trimming removed 0 bases from V and 6 bases from J, with 5 bases in between. CDR3 DNA: TGTGCCAGCAGTTACTCTCGGGCCGGGGAGCTGTTTTTT. Translating it yields CASSYSRAGELFF.

The J gene is TRBJ2-5, the V gene TRBV12-3 or TRBV12-4; TRBD1 agrees at 8 bases. The CDR3 is 14 residues long. With 3 bases clipped from V and 5 bases from J, the junction kept 5 bases outside the gene matches. The CDR3 nucleotides are TGTGCCAGCAGTTTGACAGGGGTTAGGGAGACCCAGTACTTC. Protein sequence: CASSLTGVRETQYF.

This clonotype was seen more than once but under ten times. V is TRBV2 and J is TRBJ1-1, with no clear D. Per germline, CDR1 SNHLY and CDR2 FYNNEI. The V end lost 1 base, the J end lost 4 bases, and 10 bases lay between the germline ends. The CDR3 spans 14 residues. CDR3 loop: CASSEEGWSTEAFF. The CDR3 nucleotides are TGTGCCAGCAGTGAAGAGGGTTGGAGCACTGAAGCTTTCTTT. Using reference TRBV2 and TRBJ1-1 for the parts outside the CDR3, the full variable domain is EPEVTQTPSHQVTQMGQEVILRCVPISNHLYFYWYRQILGQKVEFLVSFYNNEISEKSEIFDDQFSVERPDGSNFTLKIRSTKLEDSAMYFCASSEEGWSTEAFFGQGTRLTVV.

The chain uses TRBV7-9 and TRBJ1-1, with 9 nucleotides matching TRBD1. Looked up from germline, CDR1 is SEHNR and CDR2 is FQNEAQ (reference sequence). The V gene end was trimmed by 6 bases and the J gene end by 5 bases; junction bases not matched to a gene: 10. This CDR3 spans 15 amino acids. The CDR3 reads CASRATGTGRTEAFF. The CDR3 nucleotides read TGTGCCAGCAGAGCCACCGGGACAGGGAGGACTGAAGCTTTCTTT.

The chain combines TRBV12-3 or TRBV12-4 with TRBJ2-5, with D unresolved. The CDR3 consists of 11 residues. Trimming removed 5 bases at V and 7 bases at J, with 8 bases between. The CDR3 nucleotides read TGTGCCAGCAGTACCTCGGGGACCCAGTACTTC. Its protein product is CASSTSGTQYF.

The J gene is TRBJ2-1, the V gene TRBV2, with 14 bases matching TRBD2. The J segment lost 3 bases and the V segment lost 8 bases, leaving 9 bases of the junction unmatched. The germline gives CDR1 SNHLY, CDR2 FYNNEI. This CDR3 spans 17 amino acids. The CDR3 region has the DNA TGTGCCAGCCGCCCGGGACTAGCGGGAGTTGGCTACAATGAGCAGTTCTTC. As protein: CASRPGLAGVGYNEQFF.

This chain uses TRBV12-3 or TRBV12-4 with TRBJ1-6; 7 nucleotides line up with TRBD1. The CDR3 totals 13 residues. The junction had 4 bases not matched to a gene; V was cut back by 2 bases and J by 12 bases. In DNA, the CDR3 is TGTGCCAGCAGTTTAATCAGGGGGGGACCCCTCCACTTT. Residues: CASSLIRGGPLHF.

The rearrangement joins TRBV29-1 to TRBJ2-7, with 10 bases matching TRBD1. The CDR3 loop spans 16 amino acids. The V segment lost 1 base and the J segment 0 bases; nucleotides outside the gene matches: 6. Looked up from germline, CDR1 is SQVTM and CDR2 is ANQGSEA. CDR3: CSVEGQGAHLSYEQYF. As DNA, the CDR3 is TGCAGCGTTGAAGGACAGGGGGCTCACCTCTCCTACGAGCAGTACTTC.

This clonotype was counted only a few times. The rearrangement uses TRBV20-1 and TRBJ1-4; the D is unclear. Germline values: CDR1 DFQATT, CDR2 SNEGSKA (reference sequence). Trimming cost V 0 bases and J 0 bases, with 17 bases left between them. The CDR3 contains 18 residues. The CDR3 region is CSARDRGPLRATNEKLFF. In nucleotides, the CDR3 is TGCAGTGCTAGAGATCGCGGTCCACTCCGTGCAACTAATGAAAAACTGTTTTTT.

DNA of the CDR3: TGTGCCAGCAGCTTAAGGCAGGGGGGAGGAAAACTGTTTTTT. This translates into CASSLRQGGGKLFF. This chain links TRBV5-6 with TRBJ1-4; 7 positions match TRBD1. V gave up 2 bases and J gave up 10 bases; unmatched junction bases: 8. The CDR3 extends over 14 amino acids. The germline V gene encodes CDR1 SGHDT and CDR2 YYEEEE.

V and J are TRBV19 and TRBJ1-5; D remains ambiguous. The germline V gene encodes CDR1 LNHDA and CDR2 SQIVND (reference sequence). The CDR3 is 16 amino acids. Deletions cut 5 bases from V and 2 bases from J, with 16 bases between. CDR3: CASSPRVWYGNQPQHF. The CDR3 DNA reads TGTGCCAGTAGTCCCCGCGTTTGGTACGGCAATCAGCCCCAGCATTTT.

Many counts were recorded for this clonotype. The chain uses TRBV12-3 or TRBV12-4 and TRBJ1-1; possible D gene TRBD1, 6 bases. This CDR3 spans 15 amino acids. Trimming cost V 5 bases and J 2 bases, with 15 bases left between them. In DNA form, the CDR3 reads TGTGCCAGCAGTCCTAGACAGGCCCCCAACACTGAAGCTTTCTTT. Encoded protein: CASSPRQAPNTEAFF.

This chain uses TRBV5-5 with TRBJ2-3; D might be TRBD2 (6 bases). V dropped 6 bases and J dropped 4 bases, with 18 bases sitting between them. The CDR3 sequence is 15 residues long. CDR1 and CDR2 from the germline V gene are SGHKS and YYEKEE (reference sequence). The CDR3 sequence: CASNKRPGAADTQYF. As DNA, the CDR3 is TGTGCCAGCAACAAACGTCCGGGAGCGGCAGATACGCAGTATTTT.